These 10 T cell receptor beta chains originate from one sample sequenced in a study of shared clonotypes between healthy human individuals. TCRdb keeps only in-frame clones here, not all; method: immunoSEQ multiplex PCR. The sample has 2 million to 2.5 million clones; less than 95% are singletons. The specimen was naive CD4+ T cells from PBMCs. Subset meaning: CD45RA+ positively selected. The origin of the receptors is a man aged 18-30 years in good health. Some clones in this sample may be carry-over from other donors' samples.

To note about this clone: Other nucleotide sequences from this sample produce the same CDR3. The chain links TRBV5-1 to TRBJ2-2, with D uncertain. From germline, CDR1 is SGHRS and CDR2 YFSETQ. The CDR3 length is 15 residues. V was clipped by 0 bases and J by 0 bases, with 6 bases between them. The CDR3 bases are TGCGCCAGCAGCTTGGGACAAACGAACACCGGGGAGCTGTTTTTT. Its protein is CASSLGQTNTGELFF.

The chain uses TRBV19 and TRBJ1-2; D is undetermined. V lost 4 bases and J lost 0, with 12 bases in between. The length of the CDR3 is 15 residues. Germline CDR1 is LNHDA and CDR2 is SQIVND (reference sequence). CDR3 sequence: CASSTTLTANYGYTF. CDR3 sequence (DNA): TGTGCCAGTAGTACGACTTTGACGGCTAACTATGGCTACACCTTC.

The chain recombines TRBV11-2 with TRBJ2-3; D not resolved. The CDR3 loop spans 14 amino acids. The ends were cut back, 2 bases at V and 6 bases at J, with 12 bases in the middle. The V gene's germline CDR1 is SGHAT and CDR2 FQNNGV. In nucleotides, the CDR3 is TGTGCCAGCAGCTTATCCGGAGTCTTGGATACGCAGTATTTT. Translating it yields CASSLSGVLDTQYF.

This rearrangement joins TRBV4-1 to TRBJ1-4; D may be TRBD1 (5 bases). V was clipped by 4 bases and J by 3 bases, with 18 bases between them. CDR1 MGHRA and CDR2 YSYEKL come from the germline V gene. The CDR3 length is 17 residues. The chain's CDR3 is CASSPPRRGRPNEKLFF. The DNA for the CDR3 is TGCGCCAGCAGCCCTCCCAGGCGGGGACGGCCTAATGAAAAACTGTTTTTT.

The table lists this clone with a count of one. Different DNA sequences within this sample yield the same CDR3. The chain is built from TRBV6-6 and TRBJ2-1, with no clear D. The CDR3 is 11 residues long. Deletions cut 6 bases from V and 7 bases from J, with 7 bases between. Germline lookup yields CDR1 MNHNY and CDR2 SVGAGI (reference sequence). CDR3 protein: CASSRGNEQFF. As DNA, the CDR3 is TGTGCCAGCAGCCGCGGAAATGAGCAGTTCTTC.

The chain carries TRBV9 and TRBJ1-3; D might be TRBD1 (6 bases). The CDR3 contains 16 residues. CDR1 and CDR2 from the germline V gene are SGDLS and YYNGEE. The V end was cut by 2 bases, the J end by 4 bases, with 16 bases between. The CDR3 DNA sequence: TGTGCCAGCAGCGTGGGACAAACGTGGTCAGGAAACACCATATATTTT. Translated: CASSVGQTWSGNTIYF.

V gene TRBV5-1 combines with J gene TRBJ2-1; 8 bases fit TRBD2. The germline CDR1 and CDR2 sequences are SGHRS and YFSETQ. The V segment lost 4 bases and the J segment 7 bases; nucleotides outside the gene matches: 10. The CDR3 covers 15 residues. The CDR3 bases are TGCGCCAGCAGCCAGGGGCCAGCGGGAGTAAATGAGCAGTTCTTC. This translates into CASSQGPAGVNEQFF.

V usage is TRBV29-1 and J usage is TRBJ2-5; D possibly corresponds to TRBD2 (6 bases). V was cut by 6 bases and J by 4 bases, with 15 bases left in between. Germline CDR1 and CDR2: SQVTM and ANQGSEA. This CDR3 contains 13 residues. CDR3 DNA: TGCAGCGTAGGATCTAGCGCCTCAGAGACCCAGTACTTC. Amino acid sequence: CSVGSSASETQYF.

This chain joins TRBV5-1 and TRBJ1-5; D gene unclear. Deletions cut 4 bases from V and 2 bases from J, with 19 bases between. Per germline, CDR1 SGHRS and CDR2 YFSETQ. The CDR3 runs 17 residues. The CDR3 loop is CASSPGPRGVGNQPQHF. CDR3 nucleotides: TGCGCCAGCAGCCCTGGGCCACGGGGAGTTGGCAATCAGCCCCAGCATTTT.

This chain uses TRBV6-1 with TRBJ1-5, with D unresolved. The CDR3 consists of 16 residues. V was pared by 2 bases and J by 1 base, with 12 bases between. Germline loops: CDR1 MNHNS, CDR2 SASEGT. CDR3 coding DNA: TGTGCCAGCAGTGAAAGGTTTCTGGCGAGCAATCAGCCCCAGCATTTT. Protein sequence: CASSERFLASNQPQHF.